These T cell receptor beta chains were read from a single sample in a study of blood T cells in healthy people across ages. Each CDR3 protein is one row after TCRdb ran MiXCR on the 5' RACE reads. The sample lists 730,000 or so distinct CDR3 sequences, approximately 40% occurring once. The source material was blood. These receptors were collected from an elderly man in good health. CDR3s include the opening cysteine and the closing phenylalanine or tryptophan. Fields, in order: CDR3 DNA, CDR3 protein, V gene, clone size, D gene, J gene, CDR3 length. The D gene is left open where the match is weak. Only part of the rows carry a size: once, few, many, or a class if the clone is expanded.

TGCAGTGCTACGGGGACGCAAGAGACCCAGTACTTC,CSATGTQETQYF,TRBV20-1,NA,NA,TRBJ2-5,12
TGTGCCAGCAGTTTACGTTTGAGCAGGGATAATAGCAATCAGCCCCAGCATTTT,CASSLRLSRDNSNQPQHF,TRBV27,few,NA,TRBJ1-5,18
TGTGCCACCAGCAGCAATACCAGGGGGTATAGCACAGATACGCAGTATTTT,CATSSNTRGYSTDTQYF,TRBV15,NA,TRBD1,TRBJ2-3,17
TGTGCCAGCAGTGAACGTACAAGAGTCGGAGATGAAAAACTGTTTTTT,CASSERTRVGDEKLFF,TRBV2,once,NA,TRBJ1-4,16
TGTGCCAGCAGCGTTTTGTACGAGCAGTACTTC,CASSVLYEQYF,TRBV7-2,NA,NA,TRBJ2-7,11
TGTGCCAGCAGCCAAAGACTAGCGGGGGATCAAGAGACCCGGTACTTC,CASSQRLAGDQETRYF,TRBV7-2,NA,TRBD2,TRBJ2-5,16
TGTGCCAGCAGCGCACGATCCGGGACCCCGCGTCGGGAGACCCAGTACTTC,CASSARSGTPRRETQYF,TRBV7-2,NA,NA,TRBJ2-5,17
TGCAGCGGATCTCCGGGACAGGGTGAAAAACTGTTTTTT,CSGSPGQGEKLFF,TRBV29-1,many,TRBD1,TRBJ1-4,13
TGTGCCAGCAGCAAACGGACTAGCGGGAGGGCCCCAGATACGCAGTATTTT,CASSKRTSGRAPDTQYF,TRBV3-1,NA,TRBD2,TRBJ2-3,17
TGTGCCAGCAGCCAAAGGACAGGCCCTTTCTTT,CASSQRTGPFF,TRBV3-1,NA,TRBD1,TRBJ1-1,11
TGTGCCAGCAGTCCGAAGGGGGCCCGGTGGGATACGCAGTATTTT,CASSPKGARWDTQYF,TRBV6-2/TRBV6-3,NA,TRBD1,TRBJ2-3,15
TGTGCCAGCAGCCATAGCGGGAGCTATGAGCAGTTCTTC,CASSHSGSYEQFF,TRBV7-2,many,TRBD2,TRBJ2-1,13
TGTGCCAGCAGCGTAGTAGAATCTACAGATACGCAGTATTTT,CASSVVESTDTQYF,TRBV9,NA,NA,TRBJ2-3,14
TGTGCCAGCAGTTCCGGGACGGTCCTAAACTCCTACGAGCAGTACTTC,CASSSGTVLNSYEQYF,TRBV12-3/TRBV12-4,NA,NA,TRBJ2-7,16
TGTGCCTGCAGCCCTATTAACAATGAGCAGTTCTTC,CACSPINNEQFF,TRBV7-2,NA,NA,TRBJ2-1,12
TGTGCCAGCAGTTACTCTGCGGGGTTCTCCTACGAGCAGTACTTC,CASSYSAGFSYEQYF,TRBV6-5,few,NA,TRBJ2-7,15
TGTGCCAGCAGCTTACAGCGGGGTAATGAGCAGTTCTTC,CASSLQRGNEQFF,TRBV7-8,NA,TRBD2,TRBJ2-1,13
TGTGCCAGCAGCTTGACGGGTACTAGCAATCAGCCCCAGCATTTT,CASSLTGTSNQPQHF,TRBV7-9,NA,NA,TRBJ1-5,15
TGTGCCAGCAGCTTATGGCAGCAGGGGGAGACCCAGTACTTC,CASSLWQQGETQYF,TRBV7-9,NA,NA,TRBJ2-5,14
TGCAGTGCTCCAGGGGGGGGGCGTCTTTCCGGGGAGCTGTTTTTT,CSAPGGGRLSGELFF,TRBV20-1,NA,NA,TRBJ2-2,15
TGTGCCAGCTCACCTGTGAGGAAGAACTATGGCTACACCTTC,CASSPVRKNYGYTF,TRBV18,few,NA,TRBJ1-2,14
TGTGCCAGCAGTCCCGGGACTAGCAATCATGAGCAGTTCTTC,CASSPGTSNHEQFF,TRBV12-3/TRBV12-4,few,TRBD2,TRBJ2-1,14
TGTGCCAGCAGCTTAGATCTCGGGCAGGGGGCGAAAGAGACCCAGTACTTC,CASSLDLGQGAKETQYF,TRBV11-2,NA,TRBD1,TRBJ2-5,17
TGTGCCAGCAAAGAGTTAGAGACCCAGTACTTC,CASKELETQYF,TRBV6-5,few,NA,TRBJ2-5,11
TGTGCCAGCAGCTTGGGCGGGGGCCGCGACTATGGCTACACCTTC,CASSLGGGRDYGYTF,TRBV7-2,NA,NA,TRBJ1-2,15
TGTGCCAGCTCACCATCCGGGCAGTACGAGCAGTACTTC,CASSPSGQYEQYF,TRBV18,NA,NA,TRBJ2-7,13
TGTGCCAGCTCACCACGCCCAGGGGTTGAGGAGCAGTACTTC,CASSPRPGVEEQYF,TRBV18,NA,NA,TRBJ2-5,14
TGTGCCAGCAGCCCGAGGATAGGCGAGCAGTATTTT,CASSPRIGEQYF,TRBV28,few,NA,TRBJ2-3,12
TGTGCCAGCAGCTTACTGCTGTCCTACGAGCAGTACTTC,CASSLLLSYEQYF,TRBV7-2,few,NA,TRBJ2-7,13
TGCGCCAGCAGCCAAGATCCAGGCAACGAGCAGTACTTC,CASSQDPGNEQYF,TRBV4-3,many,NA,TRBJ2-7,13
TGCAGCGTTGAAGAACAGGGGGTTATCGCCGAGCAGTACTTC,CSVEEQGVIAEQYF,TRBV29-1,NA,TRBD1,TRBJ2-7,14
TGCGCCAGCAGCTTTGGAGGCGGGAGCGATACGCAGTATTTT,CASSFGGGSDTQYF,TRBV5-1,NA,TRBD2,TRBJ2-3,14
TGTGCCAGCAGCCCAACTAGCGGGGGGGCTAGAGATACGCAGTATTTT,CASSPTSGGARDTQYF,TRBV7-9,many,TRBD2,TRBJ2-3,16
TGTGCCAGCAGTCCCCGACAGGGAAAGAACACTGAAGCTTTCTTT,CASSPRQGKNTEAFF,TRBV6-1,few,TRBD1,TRBJ1-1,15